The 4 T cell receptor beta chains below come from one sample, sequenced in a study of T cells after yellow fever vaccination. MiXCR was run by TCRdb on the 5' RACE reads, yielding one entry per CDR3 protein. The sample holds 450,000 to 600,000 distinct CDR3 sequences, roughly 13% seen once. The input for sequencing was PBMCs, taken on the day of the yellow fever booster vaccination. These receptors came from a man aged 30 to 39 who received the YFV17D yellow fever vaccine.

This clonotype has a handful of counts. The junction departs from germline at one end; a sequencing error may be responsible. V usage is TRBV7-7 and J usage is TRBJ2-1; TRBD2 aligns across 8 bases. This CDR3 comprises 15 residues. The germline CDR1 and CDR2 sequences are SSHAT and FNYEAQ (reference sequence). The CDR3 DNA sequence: TGTGCTAGCAGCTTAGAAACCTCTAGCGGGAATGAGCAGTTCTTC. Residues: CASSLETSSGNEQFF. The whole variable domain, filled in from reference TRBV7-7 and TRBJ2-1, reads GAGVSQSPRYKVTKRGQDVTLRCDPISSHATLYWYQQALGQGPEFLTYFNYEAQPDKSGLPSDRFSAERPEGSISTLTIQRTEQRDSAMYRCASSLETSSGNEQFFGPGTRLTVL.

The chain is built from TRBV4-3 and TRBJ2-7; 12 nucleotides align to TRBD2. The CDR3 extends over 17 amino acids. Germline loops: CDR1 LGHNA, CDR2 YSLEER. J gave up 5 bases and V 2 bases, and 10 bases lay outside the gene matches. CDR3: CASSQIVLAGGGHEQYF. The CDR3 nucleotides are TGCGCCAGCAGCCAAATAGTCCTAGCGGGAGGGGGCCACGAGCAGTACTTC.

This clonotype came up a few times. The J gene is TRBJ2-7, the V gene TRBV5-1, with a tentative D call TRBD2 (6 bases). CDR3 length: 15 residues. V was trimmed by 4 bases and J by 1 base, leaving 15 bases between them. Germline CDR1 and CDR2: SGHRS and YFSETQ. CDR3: CASSQEEGPSYEQYF. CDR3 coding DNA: TGCGCCAGCAGCCAGGAGGAGGGGCCTTCCTACGAGCAGTACTTC.

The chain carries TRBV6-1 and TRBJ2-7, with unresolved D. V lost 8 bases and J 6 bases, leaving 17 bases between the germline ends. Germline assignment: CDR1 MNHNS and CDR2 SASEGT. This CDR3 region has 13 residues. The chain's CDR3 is CASLRPGVGEQYF. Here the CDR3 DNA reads TGTGCCAGCTTGAGACCCGGAGTTGGCGAGCAGTACTTC.